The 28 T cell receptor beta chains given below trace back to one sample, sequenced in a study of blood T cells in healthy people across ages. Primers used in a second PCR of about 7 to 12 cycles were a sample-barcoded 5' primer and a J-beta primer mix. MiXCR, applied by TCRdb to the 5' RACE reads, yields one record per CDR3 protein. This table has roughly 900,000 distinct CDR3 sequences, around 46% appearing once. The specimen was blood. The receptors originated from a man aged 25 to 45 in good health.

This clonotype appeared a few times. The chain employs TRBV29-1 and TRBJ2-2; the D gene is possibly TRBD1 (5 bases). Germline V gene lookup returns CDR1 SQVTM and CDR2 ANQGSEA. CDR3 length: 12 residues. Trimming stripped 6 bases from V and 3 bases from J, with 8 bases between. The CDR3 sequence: CSVVGDTGELFF. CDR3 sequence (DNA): TGCAGCGTGGTAGGGGACACCGGGGAGCTGTTTTTT.

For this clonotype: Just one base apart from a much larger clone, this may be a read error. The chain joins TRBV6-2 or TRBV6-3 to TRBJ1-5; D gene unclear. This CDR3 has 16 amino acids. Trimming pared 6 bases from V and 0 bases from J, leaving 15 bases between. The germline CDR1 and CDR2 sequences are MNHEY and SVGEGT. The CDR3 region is CASSPRDGYSNQPQHF. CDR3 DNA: TGTGCCAGCAGCCCCCGGGATGGGTATAGCAATCAGCCCCAGCATTTT.

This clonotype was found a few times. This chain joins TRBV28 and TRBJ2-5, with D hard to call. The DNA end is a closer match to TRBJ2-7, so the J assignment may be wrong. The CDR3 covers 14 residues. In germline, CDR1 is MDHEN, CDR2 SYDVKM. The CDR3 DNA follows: TGTGCCAGCAGTCTATCTTTAGACGGGTACGAGCAGTACTTC. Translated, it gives CASSLSLDGYEQYF.

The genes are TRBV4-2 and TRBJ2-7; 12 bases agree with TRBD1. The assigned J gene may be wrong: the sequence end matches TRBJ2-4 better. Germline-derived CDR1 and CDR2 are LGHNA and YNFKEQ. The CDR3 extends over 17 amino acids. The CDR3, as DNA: TGTGCCAGCAGCCAAAGGGGGGGACAGGGGGCGCAAAACATTCAGTACTTC. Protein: CASSQRGGQGAQNIQYF.

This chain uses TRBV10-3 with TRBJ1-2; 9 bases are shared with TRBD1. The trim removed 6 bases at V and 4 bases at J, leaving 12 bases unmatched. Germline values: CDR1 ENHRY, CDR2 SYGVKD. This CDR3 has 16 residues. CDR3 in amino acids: CAISPQDTGGSYGYTF. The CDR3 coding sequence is TGTGCCATCAGCCCCCAGGATACAGGGGGCAGCTATGGCTACACCTTC.

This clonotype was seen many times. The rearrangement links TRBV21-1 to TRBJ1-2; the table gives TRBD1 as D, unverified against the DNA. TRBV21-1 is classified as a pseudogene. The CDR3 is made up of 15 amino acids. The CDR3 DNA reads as TGTGCCTTCCACCCGGGGTTAAATGCTAACTATGGCTACACCTTC. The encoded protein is CAFHPGLNANYGYTF.

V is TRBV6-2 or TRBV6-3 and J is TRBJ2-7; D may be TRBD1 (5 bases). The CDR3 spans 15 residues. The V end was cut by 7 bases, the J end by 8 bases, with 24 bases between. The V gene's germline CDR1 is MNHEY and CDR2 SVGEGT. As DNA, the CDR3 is TGTGCCAGCAAGAAGGTTTCAGGGATCAAGTACAAGCAGTACTTC. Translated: CASKKVSGIKYKQYF.

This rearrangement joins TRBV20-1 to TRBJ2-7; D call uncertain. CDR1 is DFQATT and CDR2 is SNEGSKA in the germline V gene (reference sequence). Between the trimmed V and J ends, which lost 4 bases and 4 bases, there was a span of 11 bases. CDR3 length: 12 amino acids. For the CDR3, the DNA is TGCAGTGCTACCCGGGTAGGGTACGAGCAGTACTTC. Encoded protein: CSATRVGYEQYF.

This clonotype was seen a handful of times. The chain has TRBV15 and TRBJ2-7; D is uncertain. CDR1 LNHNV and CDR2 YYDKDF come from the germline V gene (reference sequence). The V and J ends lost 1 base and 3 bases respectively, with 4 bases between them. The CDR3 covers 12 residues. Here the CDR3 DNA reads TGTGCCACCAGCAGAGCGGGCTACGAGCAGTACTTC. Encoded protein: CATSRAGYEQYF.

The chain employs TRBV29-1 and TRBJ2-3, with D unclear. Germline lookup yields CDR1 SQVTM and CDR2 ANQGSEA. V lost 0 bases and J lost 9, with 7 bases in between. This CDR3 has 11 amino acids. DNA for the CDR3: TGCAGCGTTGAAGATAAGGCAACGCAGTATTTT. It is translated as CSVEDKATQYF.

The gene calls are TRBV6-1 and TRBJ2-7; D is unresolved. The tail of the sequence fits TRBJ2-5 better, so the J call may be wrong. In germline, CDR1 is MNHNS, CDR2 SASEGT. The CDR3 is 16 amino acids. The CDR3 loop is CASSENLISERETQYF. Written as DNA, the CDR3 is TGTGCCAGCAGTGAGAACTTGATATCCGAAAGGGAGACCCAGTACTTC.

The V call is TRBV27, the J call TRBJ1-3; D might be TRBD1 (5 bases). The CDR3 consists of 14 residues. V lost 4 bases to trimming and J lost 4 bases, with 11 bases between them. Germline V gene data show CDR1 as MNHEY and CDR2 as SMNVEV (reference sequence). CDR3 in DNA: TGTGCCAGCAGTTCGGGGGGGAGAGGAAACACCATATATTTT. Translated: CASSSGGRGNTIYF.

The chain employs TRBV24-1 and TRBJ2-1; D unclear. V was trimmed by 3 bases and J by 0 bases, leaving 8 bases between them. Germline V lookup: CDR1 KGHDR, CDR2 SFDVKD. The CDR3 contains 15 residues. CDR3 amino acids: CATSDNRRSYNEQFF. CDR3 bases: TGTGCCACCAGTGATAATAGGCGCTCCTACAATGAGCAGTTCTTC.

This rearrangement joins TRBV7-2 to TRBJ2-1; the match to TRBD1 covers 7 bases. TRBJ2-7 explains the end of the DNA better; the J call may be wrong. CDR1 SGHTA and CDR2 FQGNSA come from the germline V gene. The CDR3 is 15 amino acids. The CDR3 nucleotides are TGTGCCAGCAGCCGGACAGGCACCACTTCCGACGAGCAGTACTTC. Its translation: CASSRTGTTSDEQYF.

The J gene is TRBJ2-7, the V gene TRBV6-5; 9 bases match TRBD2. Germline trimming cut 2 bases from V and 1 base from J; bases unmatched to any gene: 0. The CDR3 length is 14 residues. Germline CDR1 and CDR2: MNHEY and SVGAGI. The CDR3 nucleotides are TGTGCCAGCAGTTACGCGGGAGGGTCCTACGAGCAGTACTTC. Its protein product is CASSYAGGSYEQYF.

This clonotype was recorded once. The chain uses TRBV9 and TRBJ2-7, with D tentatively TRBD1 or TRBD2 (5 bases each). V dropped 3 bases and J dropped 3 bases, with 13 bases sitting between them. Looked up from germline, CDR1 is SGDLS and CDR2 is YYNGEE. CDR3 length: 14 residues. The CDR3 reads CASSESGTNYEQYF. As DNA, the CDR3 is TGTGCCAGCAGCGAATCCGGGACCAACTACGAGCAGTACTTC.

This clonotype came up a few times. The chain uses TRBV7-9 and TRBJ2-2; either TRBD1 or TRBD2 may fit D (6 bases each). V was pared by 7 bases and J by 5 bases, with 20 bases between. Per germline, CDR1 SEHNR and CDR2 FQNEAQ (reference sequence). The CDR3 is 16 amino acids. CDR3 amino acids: CASKAPGARDTGELFF. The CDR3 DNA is TGTGCCAGCAAGGCGCCGGGGGCTCGAGATACCGGGGAGCTGTTTTTT.

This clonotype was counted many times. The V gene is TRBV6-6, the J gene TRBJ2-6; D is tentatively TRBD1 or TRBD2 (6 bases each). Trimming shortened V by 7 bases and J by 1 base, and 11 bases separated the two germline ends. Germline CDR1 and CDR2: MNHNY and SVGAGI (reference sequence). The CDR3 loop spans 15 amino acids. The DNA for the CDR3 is TGTGCCAGCACACGGAGGGGGTCTGGGGCCAACGTCCTGACTTTC. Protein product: CASTRRGSGANVLTF.

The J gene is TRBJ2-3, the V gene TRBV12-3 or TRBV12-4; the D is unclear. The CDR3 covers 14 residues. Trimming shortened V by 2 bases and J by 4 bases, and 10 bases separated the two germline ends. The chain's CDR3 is CASSLRLSADTQYF. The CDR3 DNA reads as TGTGCCAGCAGTTTAAGGCTCAGCGCAGATACGCAGTATTTT.

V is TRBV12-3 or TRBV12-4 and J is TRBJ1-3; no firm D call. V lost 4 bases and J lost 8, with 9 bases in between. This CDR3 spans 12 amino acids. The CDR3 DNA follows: TGTGCCAGCAGTTATCGTGGTGACACCATATATTTT. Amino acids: CASSYRGDTIYF.

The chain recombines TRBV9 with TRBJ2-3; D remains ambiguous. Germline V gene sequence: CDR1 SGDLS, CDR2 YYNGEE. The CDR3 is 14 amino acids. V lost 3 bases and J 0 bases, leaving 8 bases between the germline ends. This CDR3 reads CASSEQISTDTQYF. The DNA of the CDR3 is TGTGCCAGCAGCGAACAGATTAGCACAGATACGCAGTATTTT.

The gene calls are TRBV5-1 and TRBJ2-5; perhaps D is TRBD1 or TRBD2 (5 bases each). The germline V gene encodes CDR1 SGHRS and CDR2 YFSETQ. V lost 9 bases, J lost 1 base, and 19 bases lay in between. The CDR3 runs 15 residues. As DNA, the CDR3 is TGCGCCACCTCCAGAGGGGCGTTGTCCCAAGAGACCCAGTACTTC. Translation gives CATSRGALSQETQYF.

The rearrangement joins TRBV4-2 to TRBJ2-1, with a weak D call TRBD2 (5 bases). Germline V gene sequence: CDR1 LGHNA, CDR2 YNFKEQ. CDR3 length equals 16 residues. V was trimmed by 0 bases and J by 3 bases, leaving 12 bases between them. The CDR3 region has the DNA TGTGCCAGCAGCCAAGATTTCCTAGCCCGCTACAATGAGCAGTTCTTC. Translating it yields CASSQDFLARYNEQFF.

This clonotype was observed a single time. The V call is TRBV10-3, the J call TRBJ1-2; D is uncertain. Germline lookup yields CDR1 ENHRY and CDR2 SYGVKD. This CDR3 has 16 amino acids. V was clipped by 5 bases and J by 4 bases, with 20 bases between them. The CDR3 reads CAISREYSPPTYGYTF. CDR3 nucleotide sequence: TGTGCCATCAGTCGGGAGTACAGTCCGCCAACCTATGGCTACACCTTC.

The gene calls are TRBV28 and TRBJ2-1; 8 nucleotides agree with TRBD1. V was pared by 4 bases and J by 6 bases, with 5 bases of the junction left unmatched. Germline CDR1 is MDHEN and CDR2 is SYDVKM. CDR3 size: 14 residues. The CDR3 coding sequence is TGTGCCAGCAGTTCGACAGGGGCTCCCAATGAGCAGTTCTTC. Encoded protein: CASSSTGAPNEQFF.

CDR3 protein: CSAPRDGYNEQFF. The CDR3 nucleotides are TGCAGTGCTCCCCGGGACGGCTACAATGAGCAGTTCTTC. V usage is TRBV20-1 and J usage is TRBJ2-1; D may correspond to TRBD1 or TRBD2 (5 bases each). The CDR3 is 13 amino acids. V lost 5 bases and J 3 bases, leaving 11 bases between the germline ends. Looked up from germline, CDR1 is DFQATT and CDR2 is SNEGSKA (reference sequence).

The DNA of the CDR3 is TGTGCCACCAGTGATGCTTACAGGCCAGATACGCAGTATTTT. It encodes CATSDAYRPDTQYF. The rearrangement uses TRBV24-1 and TRBJ2-3; the D gene is possibly TRBD1 (5 bases). The CDR3 is made up of 14 amino acids. In germline, CDR1 is KGHDR, CDR2 SFDVKD. Trimming took off 3 bases at V and 4 bases at J, with 10 bases between the two ends.

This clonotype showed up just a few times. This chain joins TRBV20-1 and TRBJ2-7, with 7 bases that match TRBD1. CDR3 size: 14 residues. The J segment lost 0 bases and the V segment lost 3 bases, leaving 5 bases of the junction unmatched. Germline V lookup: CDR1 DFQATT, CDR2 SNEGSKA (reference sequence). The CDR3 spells CSASGTVSSYEQYF. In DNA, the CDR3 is TGCAGTGCTAGCGGGACAGTAAGCTCCTACGAGCAGTACTTC.